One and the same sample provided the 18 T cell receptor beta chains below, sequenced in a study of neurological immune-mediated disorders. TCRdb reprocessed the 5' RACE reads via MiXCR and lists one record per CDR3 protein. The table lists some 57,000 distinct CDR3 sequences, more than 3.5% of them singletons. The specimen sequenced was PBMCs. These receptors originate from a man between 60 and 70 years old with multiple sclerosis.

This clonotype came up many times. CDR3 sequence (DNA): TGCGCCAGCAGCTCCCAGGGCCGCACTGAAGCTTTCTTT. This codes for CASSSQGRTEAFF. The J gene is TRBJ1-1, the V gene TRBV5-1; a possible D gene is TRBD1 (5 bases). The CDR3 covers 13 residues. Germline values: CDR1 SGHRS, CDR2 YFSETQ. Trimming left V 3 bases short and J 4 bases short, with 10 bases between.

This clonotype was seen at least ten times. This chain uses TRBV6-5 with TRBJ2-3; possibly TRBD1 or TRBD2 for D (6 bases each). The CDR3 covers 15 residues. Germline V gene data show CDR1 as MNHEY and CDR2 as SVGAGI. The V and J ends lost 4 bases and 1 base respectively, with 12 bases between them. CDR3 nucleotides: TGTGCCAGCAGTTCTGGGGGGCGCGGCACAGATACGCAGTATTTT. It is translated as CASSSGGRGTDTQYF.

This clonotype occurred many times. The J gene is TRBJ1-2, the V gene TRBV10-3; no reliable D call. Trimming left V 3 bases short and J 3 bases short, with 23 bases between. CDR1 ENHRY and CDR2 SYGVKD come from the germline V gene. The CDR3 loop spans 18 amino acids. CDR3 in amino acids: CAISDSSKLVRMDYGYTF. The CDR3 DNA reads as TGTGCCATCAGTGACTCCTCCAAACTAGTCAGAATGGACTATGGCTACACCTTC.

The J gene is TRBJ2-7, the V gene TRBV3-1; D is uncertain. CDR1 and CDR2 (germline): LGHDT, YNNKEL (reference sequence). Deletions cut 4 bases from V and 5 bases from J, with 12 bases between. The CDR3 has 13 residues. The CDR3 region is CASSPGLVDEQYF. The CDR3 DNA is TGTGCCAGCAGCCCGGGCCTTGTGGACGAGCAGTACTTC.

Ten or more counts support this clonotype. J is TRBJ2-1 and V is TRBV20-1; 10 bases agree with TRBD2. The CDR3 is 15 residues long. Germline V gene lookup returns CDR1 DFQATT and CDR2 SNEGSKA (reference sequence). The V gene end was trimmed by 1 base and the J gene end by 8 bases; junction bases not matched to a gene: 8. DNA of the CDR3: TGCAGTGCTAGAGCGTCTAGCGGGAGTGTCTATGAGCAGTTCTTC. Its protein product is CSARASSGSVYEQFF.

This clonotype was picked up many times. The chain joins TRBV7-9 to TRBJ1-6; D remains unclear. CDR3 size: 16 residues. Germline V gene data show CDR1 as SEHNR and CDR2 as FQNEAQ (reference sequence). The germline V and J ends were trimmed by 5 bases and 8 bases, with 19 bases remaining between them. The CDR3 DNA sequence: TGTGCCAGCAGCACATGGTTCCAGACGGGATATTCACCCCTCCACTTT. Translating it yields CASSTWFQTGYSPLHF.

CDR3 DNA: TGCAGCGTTGATCCTCTCGCGGGAGGGGCAGATACGCAGTATTTT. Translation: CSVDPLAGGADTQYF. The chain uses TRBV29-1 and TRBJ2-3, with 9 nucleotides matching TRBD2. V was pared by 3 bases and J by 4 bases, with 8 bases of the junction left unmatched. The CDR3 consists of 15 residues. Per germline, CDR1 SQVTM and CDR2 ANQGSEA.

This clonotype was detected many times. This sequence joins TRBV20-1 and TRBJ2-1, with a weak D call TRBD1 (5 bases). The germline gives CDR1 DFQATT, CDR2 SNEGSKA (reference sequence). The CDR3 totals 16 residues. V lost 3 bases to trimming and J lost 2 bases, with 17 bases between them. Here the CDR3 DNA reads TGCAGTGCTAGGCCGACAGCAGGGTTAACCTACAATGAGCAGTTCTTC. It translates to CSARPTAGLTYNEQFF.

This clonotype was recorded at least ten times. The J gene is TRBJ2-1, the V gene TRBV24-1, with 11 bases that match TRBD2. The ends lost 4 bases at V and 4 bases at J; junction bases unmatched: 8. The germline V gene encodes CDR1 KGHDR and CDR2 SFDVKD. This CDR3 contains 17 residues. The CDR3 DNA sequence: TGTGCCACCAGTGACTCCGATCCTAGCGGGGGGTACAATGAGCAGTTCTTC. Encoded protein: CATSDSDPSGGYNEQFF.

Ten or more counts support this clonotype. The CDR3 DNA is TGTGCCAGCAGCCAAGCGGGGTTTGGGGCCAACGTCCTGACTTTC. Amino acids: CASSQAGFGANVLTF. The chain recombines TRBV3-1 with TRBJ2-6, with D tentatively TRBD2 (5 bases). V was shortened by 1 base and J by 3 bases, with 7 bases between the two germline ends. CDR3 length equals 15 residues. Germline lookup yields CDR1 LGHDT and CDR2 YNNKEL (reference sequence).

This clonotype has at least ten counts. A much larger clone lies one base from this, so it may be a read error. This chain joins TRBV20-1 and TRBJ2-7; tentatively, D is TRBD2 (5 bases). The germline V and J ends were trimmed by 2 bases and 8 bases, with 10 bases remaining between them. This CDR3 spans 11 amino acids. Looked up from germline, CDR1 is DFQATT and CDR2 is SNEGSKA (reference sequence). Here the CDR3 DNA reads TGCAGTGCTAGAACCCGGGAAAAGCAGTACTTC. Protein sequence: CSARTREKQYF.

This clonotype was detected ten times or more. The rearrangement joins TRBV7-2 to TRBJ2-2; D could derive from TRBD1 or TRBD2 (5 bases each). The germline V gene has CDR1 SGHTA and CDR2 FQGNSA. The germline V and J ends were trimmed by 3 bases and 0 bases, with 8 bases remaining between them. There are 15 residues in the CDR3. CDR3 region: CASSLLGANTGELFF. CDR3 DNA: TGTGCCAGCAGCTTGCTGGGGGCGAACACCGGGGAGCTGTTTTTT. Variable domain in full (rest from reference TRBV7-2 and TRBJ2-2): GAGVSQSPSNKVTEKGKDVELRCDPISGHTALYWYRQSLGQGLEFLIYFQGNSAPDKSGLPSDRFSAERTGGSVSTLTIQRTQQEDSAVYLCASSLLGANTGELFFGEGSRLTVL.

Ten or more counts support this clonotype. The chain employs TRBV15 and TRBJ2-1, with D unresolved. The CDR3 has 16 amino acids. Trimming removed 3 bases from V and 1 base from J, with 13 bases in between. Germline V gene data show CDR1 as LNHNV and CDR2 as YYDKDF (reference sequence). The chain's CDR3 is CATSSFWSISYNEQFF. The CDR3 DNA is TGTGCCACCAGCAGTTTCTGGAGCATTTCCTACAATGAGCAGTTCTTC.

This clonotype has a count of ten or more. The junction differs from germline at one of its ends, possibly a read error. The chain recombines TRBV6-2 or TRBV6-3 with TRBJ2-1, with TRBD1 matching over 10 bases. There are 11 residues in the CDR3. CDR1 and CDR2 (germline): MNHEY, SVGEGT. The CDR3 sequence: CASKRGTGAIF. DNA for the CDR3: TGTGCCAGCAAACGTGGGACAGGGGCAATCTTC.

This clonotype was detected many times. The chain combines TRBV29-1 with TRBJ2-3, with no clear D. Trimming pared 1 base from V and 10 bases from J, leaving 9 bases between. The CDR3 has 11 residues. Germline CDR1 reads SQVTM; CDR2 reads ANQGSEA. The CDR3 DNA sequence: TGCAGCGTTGAAGGACCGGTTGCGCAGTATTTT. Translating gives CSVEGPVAQYF.

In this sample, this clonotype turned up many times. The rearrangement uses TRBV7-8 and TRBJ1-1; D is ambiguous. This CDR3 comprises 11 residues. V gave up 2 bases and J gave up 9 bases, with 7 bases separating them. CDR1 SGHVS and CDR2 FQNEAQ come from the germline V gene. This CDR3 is CASSLTGKAFF. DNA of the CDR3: TGTGCCAGCAGCTTAACGGGAAAAGCTTTCTTT. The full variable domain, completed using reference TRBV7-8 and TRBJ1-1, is GAGVSQSPRYKVAKRGQDVALRCDPISGHVSLFWYQQALGQGPEFLTYFQNEAQLDKSGLPSDRFFAERPEGSVSTLKIQRTQQEDSAVYLCASSLTGKAFFGQGTRLTVV.

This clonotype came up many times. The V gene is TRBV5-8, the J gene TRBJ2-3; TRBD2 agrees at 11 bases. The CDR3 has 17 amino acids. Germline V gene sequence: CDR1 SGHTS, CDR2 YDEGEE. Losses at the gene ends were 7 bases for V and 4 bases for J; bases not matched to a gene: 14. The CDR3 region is CASRTNSGRALSDTQYF. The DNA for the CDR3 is TGTGCCAGCCGCACTAATAGCGGGAGGGCCCTTTCAGATACGCAGTATTTT.

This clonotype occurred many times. The CDR3 loop reads CATSREGSMGYEQYF. CDR3 bases: TGTGCCACCAGCAGAGAGGGGTCTATGGGCTACGAGCAGTACTTC. V usage is TRBV15 and J usage is TRBJ2-7; D is unclear. V was clipped by 0 bases and J by 3 bases, with 12 bases between them. There are 15 residues in the CDR3. CDR1 LNHNV and CDR2 YYDKDF come from the germline V gene (reference sequence).